A selection of T cell receptor beta chains follows, all from one sample in a study of Graves' ophthalmopathy and Graves' hyperthyroidism. TCRdb itself ran the multiplex PCR reads through MiXCR, one entry per CDR3 protein. The sample holds approximately 1.2 million distinct CDR3 sequences; 35% to 45% are singletons and the top ten take 8.5% to 14%. The sequencing sample was made of peripheral blood or thyroid tissue (not recorded which). The receptor set was obtained from an adult man with Graves' hyperthyroidism. The CDR3 runs from the conserved cysteine through the conserved F or W. D genes are given only for firm matches. For some rows the clone size is stated as once, few or many, or as a class when expanded; others skip it.

d_gene | j_gene | v_gene | abundance | CDR3aa | CDR3nt
TRBD1 | TRBJ1-4 | TRBV20-1 | . | CSARGTPRGGAGIEKLFF | TGCAGTGCTAGAGGTACCCCTAGAGGGGGCGCCGGCATTGAAAAACTGTTTTTT
TRBD1 | TRBJ1-5 | TRBV6-4 | . | CASSAVPGQRNQPQHF | TGTGCCAGCAGTGCCGTGCCGGGACAGAGAAATCAGCCCCAGCATTTT
. | TRBJ1-3 | TRBV27 | . | CASSYGSGNTIYF | TGTGCCAGCAGTTACGGATCTGGAAACACCATATATTTT
TRBD2 | TRBJ2-5 | TRBV7-9 | few | CASSLTAGDPQETQYF | TGTGCCAGCAGCTTAACGGCGGGAGATCCCCAAGAGACCCAGTACTTC
TRBD2 | TRBJ2-5 | TRBV24-1 | few | CATSDYKGGLAWETQYF | TGTGCCACCAGTGATTACAAGGGGGGACTAGCGTGGGAGACCCAGTACTTC
. | TRBJ2-7 | TRBV7-6 | many | CASSLEGAYEQYF | TGTGCCAGCAGCTTAGAAGGAGCCTACGAGCAGTACTTC
. | TRBJ2-7 | TRBV12-3/TRBV12-4 | . | CASSLRRESNYEQYF | TGTGCCAGCAGTTTACGGCGGGAAAGCAACTACGAGCAGTACTTC
. | TRBJ1-3 | TRBV12-3/TRBV12-4 | few | CASNGAGSSGNTIYF | TGTGCCAGCAACGGGGCAGGGAGCTCTGGAAACACCATATATTTT
. | TRBJ1-4 | TRBV12-3/TRBV12-4 | many | CASSLDEKLFF | TGCGCCAGCAGCTTGGACGAAAAACTGTTTTTT
. | TRBJ1-4 | TRBV6-6 | . | CASSYTQGVNEKLFF | TGTGCCAGCAGTTACACTCAAGGGGTTAATGAAAAACTGTTTTTT
. | TRBJ2-5 | TRBV7-2 | many | CASSLGGGHSETQYF | TGTGCCAGCAGCTTGGGGGGGGGCCATTCGGAGACCCAGTACTTC
TRBD1 | TRBJ2-5 | TRBV29-1 | few | CSVEGFRDRDPGETQYF | TGCAGCGTTGAAGGGTTCCGGGACAGGGACCCGGGGGAGACCCAGTACTTC
. | TRBJ2-5 | TRBV28 | . | CATRQTGSFWETQYF | TGTGCCACCCGACAGACAGGCAGCTTTTGGGAGACCCAGTACTTC
TRBD1 | TRBJ2-1 | TRBV11-2 | . | CASSPNRGTNNEQFF | TGTGCCAGCAGCCCAAACAGGGGCACCAACAATGAGCAGTTCTTC
. | TRBJ1-5 | TRBV2 | . | CASSVSENSNQPQHF | TGTGCCAGCAGTGTGTCAGAAAATAGCAATCAGCCCCAGCATTTT
TRBD2 | TRBJ2-7 | TRBV10-2 | . | CASSAGLAGDSRTYEQYF | TGCGCCAGCAGTGCCGGACTAGCGGGAGACTCAAGGACCTACGAGCAGTACTTC
. | TRBJ2-7 | TRBV4-3 | few | CASSPHMPGYEQYF | TGCGCCAGCAGCCCACATATGCCCGGCTACGAGCAGTACTTC
. | TRBJ1-4 | TRBV7-9 | many | CASRKDSVATNEKLFF | TGTGCCAGCAGAAAAGACAGCGTTGCAACTAATGAAAAACTGTTTTTT
TRBD1 | TRBJ1-6 | TRBV2 | few | CASSEGQGRFLNSPLHF | TGTGCCAGCAGCGAAGGACAGGGGAGGTTCTTGAATTCACCCCTCCACTTT
. | TRBJ2-7 | TRBV7-2 | many | CASSLVDGPSYEQYF | TGTGCCAGCAGCTTAGTTGACGGACCCTCCTACGAGCAGTACTTC
TRBD1 | TRBJ2-7 | TRBV7-8 | many | CASSVLTGQGSEQYF | TGTGCCAGCAGCGTACTAACGGGACAGGGGTCCGAGCAGTACTTC
. | TRBJ1-4 | TRBV7-3 | . | CASSLNGVPGEKLFF | TGTGCCAGCAGCTTAAATGGGGTTCCGGGTGAAAAACTGTTTTTT
. | TRBJ1-1 | TRBV7-9 | . | CVARDTEAFF | TGTGTCGCGAGAGACACTGAAGCTTTCTTT
. | TRBJ1-5 | TRBV5-6 | . | CASSNYNQDQPQHF | TGTGCCAGCAGCAACTACAACCAAGATCAGCCCCAGCATTTT
. | TRBJ1-5 | TRBV20-1 | many | CSATGGPQPQHF | TGCAGTGCCACCGGAGGGCCCCAGCCCCAGCATTTT
TRBD1 | TRBJ2-7 | TRBV28 | many | CASSFEGAGYEQYF | TGTGCCAGCAGTTTTGAGGGGGCAGGTTACGAGCAGTACTTC
. | TRBJ1-1 | TRBV4-3 | many | CASSPFQGDTEAFF | TGCGCCAGCAGCCCATTCCAGGGAGATACTGAAGCTTTCTTT
. | TRBJ2-6 | TRBV12-3/TRBV12-4 | few | CASSPTSANVLTF | TGTGCCAGCAGTCCCACTTCTGCCAACGTCCTGACTTTC
. | TRBJ1-4 | TRBV4-3 | . | CASSQDGRPEEKLFF | TGCGCCAGCAGCCAAGATGGTCGGCCTGAGGAAAAACTGTTTTTT
. | TRBJ1-1 | TRBV10-3 | . | CANSPDRLNTEAFF | TGTGCCAACAGTCCCGACAGGCTGAACACTGAAGCTTTCTTT
. | TRBJ1-1 | TRBV19 | many | CASSIGQMNTEAFF | TGTGCCAGTAGTATAGGGCAAATGAACACTGAAGCTTTCTTT
TRBD1 | TRBJ1-2 | TRBV29-1 | . | CSVEGEGQGFGYTF | TGCAGCGTTGAAGGGGAGGGACAGGGGTTTGGCTACACCTTC
TRBD1 | TRBJ1-6 | TRBV5-1 | many | CASSLGAGQLNSPLHF | TGCGCCAGCAGCCTGGGGGCGGGACAGTTGAATTCACCCCTCCACTTT
TRBD1 | TRBJ2-7 | TRBV7-8 | few | CASSLFQVPTGGVSYEQYF | TGTGCCAGCAGCTTATTCCAAGTACCGACAGGGGGTGTCTCCTACGAGCAGTACTTC
TRBD1 | TRBJ2-7 | TRBV9 | many | CASSVGDRGRGEQYF | TGTGCCAGCAGCGTAGGCGACAGGGGCCGCGGCGAGCAGTACTTC
TRBD2 | TRBJ2-5 | TRBV2 | . | CASSSGGTSGLRETQYF | TGTGCCAGCAGCTCGGGAGGGACTAGCGGGCTGCGAGAGACCCAGTACTTC
. | TRBJ2-6 | TRBV15 | many | CATSRAGANVLTF | TGTGCCACCAGTCGAGCGGGGGCCAACGTCCTGACTTTC
. | TRBJ2-2 | TRBV9 | . | CASTLGPSNTGELFF | TGTGCCAGCACGCTGGGCCCATCGAACACCGGGGAGCTGTTTTTT
TRBD1 | TRBJ1-6 | TRBV7-8 | once | CASSPMGQGAGFSPLHF | TGTGCCAGCAGCCCCATGGGACAGGGGGCTGGTTTCTCACCCCTCCACTTT
. | TRBJ2-2 | TRBV2 | many | CATRLGGIDTGELFF | TGTGCCACCCGGCTCGGGGGTATAGACACCGGGGAGCTGTTTTTT
TRBD1 | TRBJ2-7 | TRBV6-2/TRBV6-3 | . | CASSNYRGRISTYEQYF | TGTGCCAGCAGTAACTACAGGGGACGAATCTCCACCTACGAGCAGTACTTC
. | TRBJ1-6 | TRBV25-1 | . | CATISTGTGNSPLHF | TGTGCCACCATCTCCACCGGGACGGGCAATTCACCCCTCCACTTT
TRBD1 | TRBJ1-5 | TRBV7-3 | . | CASSDGQGPGWPQHF | TGTGCCAGCAGTGATGGACAGGGGCCTGGATGGCCCCAGCATTTT
. | TRBJ1-3 | TRBV6-2/TRBV6-3 | many | CASSYGFSSGNTIYF | TGTGCCAGCAGTTACGGTTTCAGCTCTGGAAACACCATATATTTT
. | TRBJ1-5 | TRBV5-6 | . | CASSWGRGNQPQHF | TGTGCCAGCAGCTGGGGACGAGGCAATCAGCCCCAGCATTTT
TRBD1 | TRBJ2-7 | TRBV5-1 | many | CASSPRVQGHYEQYF | TGCGCCAGCAGCCCTCGGGTACAGGGGCACTACGAGCAGTACTTC
TRBD2 | TRBJ2-7 | TRBV5-8 | many | CASSSGSSEQYF | TGTGCCAGCAGTAGCGGGAGCTCCGAGCAGTACTTC
TRBD1 | TRBJ1-6 | TRBV2 | . | CASSETRDRNSPLHF | TGTGCCAGCAGTGAAACCCGGGACAGGAATTCACCCCTCCACTTT
TRBD2 | TRBJ2-5 | TRBV15 | many | CATSRDFGLEETQYF | TGTGCCACCAGCAGAGATTTCGGACTAGAGGAGACCCAGTACTTC
. | TRBJ1-2 | TRBV7-2 | few | CASSQYRDWGAPYGYTF | TGTGCCAGCAGCCAATACAGGGACTGGGGGGCTCCCTATGGCTACACCTTC
. | TRBJ2-5 | TRBV5-4 | . | CASSFDPSETQYF | TGTGCCAGCAGCTTTGACCCCTCAGAGACCCAGTACTTC
. | TRBJ2-5 | TRBV6-1 | . | CASSEVAGPETQYF | TGTGCCAGCAGTGAAGTGGCTGGGCCGGAGACCCAGTACTTC
. | TRBJ1-5 | TRBV7-9 | . | CASSLVSQGKNQPQHF | TGTGCCAGCAGCTTAGTCAGCCAGGGCAAAAATCAGCCCCAGCATTTT
. | TRBJ1-6 | TRBV7-2 | many | CASSFGTGNLHF | TGTGCCAGCAGCTTCGGCACAGGGAATCTCCACTTT